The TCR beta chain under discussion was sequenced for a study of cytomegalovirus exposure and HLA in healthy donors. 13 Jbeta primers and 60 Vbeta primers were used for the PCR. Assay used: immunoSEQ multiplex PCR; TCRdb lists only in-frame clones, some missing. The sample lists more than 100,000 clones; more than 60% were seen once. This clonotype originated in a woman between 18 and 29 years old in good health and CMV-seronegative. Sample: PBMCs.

CDR3 protein: CASSYSYGNEQFF. As DNA, the CDR3 is TGTGCCAGCAGTTACTCGTACGGCAATGAGCAGTTCTTC. The rearrangement joins TRBV6-5 to TRBJ2-1, with D hard to call. V was clipped by 0 bases and J by 6 bases, with 6 bases between them. CDR1 and CDR2 (germline): MNHEY, SVGAGI. This CDR3 is built from 13 residues.